The sequence of this T cell receptor (beta chain) was determined in a study of blood T cell repertoires in COVID-19. Overall study context: Samples of COVID-19 (acute and convalescent) were obtained from the United States, Italy and Spain.

The V end lost 6 bases, the J end lost 0 bases, and 20 bases lay between the germline ends. From germline, CDR1 is WSHSY and CDR2 SAAADI. This CDR3 region has 18 residues. In the study's own analysis: Reference gene primer amplification in the assay estimated nucleated cell counts. Clones were sequenced by immunoSEQ multiplex PCR, and TCRdb holds only the in-frame ones, with some missing. V, J and clone size are those of that table, while D and trimming were read from the DNA. The sample contains 95,000 to 150,000 clones, around nine tenths of which appear only once. The chain combines TRBV10-2 with TRBJ2-2; D perhaps matches TRBD2 (7 bases). Sequencing was performed on peripheral blood. This TCR was sampled from a woman in her fifties or sixties with active or convalescent COVID-19. The CDR3 protein is CASSDTPSGGTNTGELFF. The CDR3 nucleotides are TGCGCCAGCAGCGACACACCCTCGGGGGGCACGAACACCGGGGAGCTGTTTTTT.